These 13 T cell receptor delta chains originate from one sample sequenced in a study of delta chains in infants with herpesvirus infections. Gamma-chain- and delta-chain-specific primers converted PBMC RNA into TCR cDNA. TCRdb made new clone calls on the RT-PCR reads using CATT. The sample carries around 1,300 delta-chain clones, around a third recorded once. The source material was peripheral blood, sampled at time point 2 of longitudinal follow-up. The receptors shown here come from a human donor who was a Ugandan infant, either HIV-exposed or HIV-unexposed (not recorded which).

The CDR3 DNA reads TGTGCCTGTGACCCTCTACTGGGGGATACCGCATGGAGAACCGATAAACTCATCTTT. Its protein is CACDPLLGDTAWRTDKLIF. This sequence joins TRDV2 and TRDJ1, with TRDD3 matching over 12 bases. V lost 3 bases, J lost 2 bases, and 15 bases stayed unmatched. The CDR3 has 19 residues. Germline V gives CDR1 GEAIGNYY, CDR2 EKD.

This clone ranks as medium-sized (0.01 to 0.1%). This chain connects TRDV1 to TRDJ1; D uncertain. The CDR3 covers 15 residues. Germline assignment: CDR1 TSWWSYY and CDR2 QGS. V was shortened by 2 bases and J by 0 bases, with 10 bases between the two germline ends. The CDR3 spells CALGESPPYTDKLIF. Here the CDR3 DNA reads TGTGCTCTTGGGGAAAGCCCCCCGTACACCGATAAACTCATCTTT.

By sample fraction, this clone is medium-sized (0.01 to 0.1%). CDR3 residues: CALGEPSGFPVGLLGAYTDKLIF. The CDR3 coding sequence is TGTGCTCTTGGGGAACCTTCGGGATTCCCCGTCGGACTACTGGGGGCCTACACCGATAAACTCATCTTT. This rearrangement joins TRDV1 to TRDJ1; the match to TRDD3 covers 8 bases. Losses at the gene ends were 1 base for V and 0 bases for J; bases not matched to a gene: 25. Per germline, CDR1 TSWWSYY and CDR2 QGS. The CDR3 sequence is 23 residues long.

This clone occurred a few times. The rearrangement uses TRDV1 and TRDJ1; possibly TRDD2 for D (6 bases). The CDR3 length is 13 residues. Germline values: CDR1 TSWWSYY, CDR2 QGS. Trimming cost V 5 bases and J 4 bases, with 11 bases left between them. The chain's CDR3 is CALGIPRSDKLIF. In nucleotides, the CDR3 is TGTGCTCTTGGGATTCCTAGGAGCGATAAACTCATCTTT.

This clone is labeled large (0.1 to 1%). The same CDR3 can be traced to other DNA sequences in this sample. This sequence joins TRDV1 and TRDJ4; the match to TRDD3 covers 12 bases. With 5 bases clipped from V and 0 bases from J, the junction kept 19 bases outside the gene matches. The CDR3 extends over 20 amino acids. Germline V lookup: CDR1 TSWWSYY, CDR2 QGS. Here the CDR3 reads CALGSGSYYWGIPTARPLIF. CDR3 in DNA: TGTGCTCTTGGGTCCGGGTCCTACTACTGGGGGATACCCACGGCCAGACCCCTGATCTTT.

In regard to this clone: Germline is not matched at one junction end, which may reflect a read error. The chain employs TRDV1 and TRDJ3; D remains ambiguous. Germline CDR1 TSWWSYY, CDR2 QGS. The CDR3 consists of 19 residues. The CDR3 nucleotides are TGTGCTCTTTGGGAATGGCCTTTTACCCCACCCTGGGACACCCGACAGATGTTTTTC. Translated, it gives CALWEWPFTPPWDTRQMFF.

Here the CDR3 DNA reads TGTGCTCTTGGGGAACCCCTAATTCCCTGGGGGACCGATAAACTCATCTTT. This sequence encodes CALGEPLIPWGTDKLIF. The chain couples TRDV1 to TRDJ1; 7 nucleotides align to TRDD3. The germline V gene has CDR1 TSWWSYY and CDR2 QGS. The length of the CDR3 is 17 residues. V lost 1 base to trimming and J lost 2 bases; unmatched junction nucleotides: 10.

In its sample, this clone ranks as large. This chain links TRDV1 with TRDJ1, with 8 bases lining up with TRDD3. V lost 0 bases, J lost 9 bases, and 9 bases stayed unmatched. CDR3 length: 15 amino acids. From germline, CDR1 is TSWWSYY and CDR2 QGS. As DNA, the CDR3 is TGTGCTCTTGGGGAACTTTCCGGGGGATATAGAGAACTCATCTTT. It specifies CALGELSGGYRELIF.

This clone was found a few times. The V call is TRDV1, the J call TRDJ1; 11 positions agree with TRDD3. Per germline, CDR1 TSWWSYY and CDR2 QGS. V trimming: 3 bases; J trimming: 0 bases; junction bases outside the gene matches: 24. CDR3 length: 23 residues. Written as DNA, the CDR3 is TGTGCTCTTGGGGACGATTTGGCCTCCCCTTTACTGGGGGATAAGCCGTACACCGATAAACTCATCTTT. Translated, it gives CALGDDLASPLLGDKPYTDKLIF.

The chain carries TRDV1 and TRDJ1, with 12 bases matching TRDD3. The CDR3 has 20 amino acids. V lost 4 bases, J lost 4 bases, and 19 bases stayed unmatched. The germline V gene has CDR1 TSWWSYY and CDR2 QGS. Here the CDR3 reads CALGVLPTMVTGGYSDKLIF. Here the CDR3 DNA reads TGTGCTCTTGGGGTCCTTCCTACTATGGTAACTGGGGGATACAGCGATAAACTCATCTTT.

In regard to this clone: A clone one base away is much larger, so this may be a read error. The rearrangement joins TRDV1 to TRDJ1; possible D gene TRDD3, 7 bases. The germline V and J ends were trimmed by 1 base and 4 bases, with 22 bases remaining between them. The germline gives CDR1 TSWWSYY, CDR2 QGS. The CDR3 runs to 18 residues. Here the CDR3 reads CALGERILRGMPDDKLIF. The DNA for the CDR3 is TGTGCTCTTGGGGAACGTATCCTACGGGGGATGCCCGACGATAAACTCATCTTT.

A remark on this clone: A read error is likely here: a far larger clone is one base away. The chain carries TRDV1 and TRDJ1, with a tentative D call TRDD3 (6 bases). The germline V gene has CDR1 TSWWSYY and CDR2 QGS. V was pared by 1 base and J by 7 bases, with 25 bases between. The CDR3 length is 18 residues. CDR3 bases: TGTGCTCTTGGGGAACGACTTATGTTTGCCGGGGGAGTTGCTAAACTCATCTTT. It specifies CALGERLMFAGGVAKLIF.

By frequency in the sample, this clone is medium-sized. The genes are TRDV1 and TRDJ1, with 10 bases matching TRDD3. The germline V gene has CDR1 TSWWSYY and CDR2 QGS. The J segment lost 0 bases and the V segment lost 0 bases, leaving 13 bases of the junction unmatched. This CDR3 region has 20 residues. The CDR3 region has the DNA TGTGCTCTTGGGGAACTAGTTTCTTCTCGGGGGATACGGTACACCGATAAACTCATCTTT. Translating it yields CALGELVSSRGIRYTDKLIF.